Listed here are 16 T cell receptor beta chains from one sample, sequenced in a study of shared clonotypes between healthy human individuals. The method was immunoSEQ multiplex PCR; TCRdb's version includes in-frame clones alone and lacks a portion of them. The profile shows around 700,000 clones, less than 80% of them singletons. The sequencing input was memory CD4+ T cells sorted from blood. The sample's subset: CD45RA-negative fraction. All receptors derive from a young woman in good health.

CDR3 nucleotide sequence: TGTGCCAGCTCACTACCGCCAGGGAACAATCAGCCCCAGCATTTT. As protein: CASSLPPGNNQPQHF. J is TRBJ1-5 and V is TRBV18; tentative D call: TRBD1 (5 bases). Per the germline V gene, CDR1 is KGHSH and CDR2 is LQKENI. Trimming removed 4 bases at V and 3 bases at J, with 13 bases between. The CDR3 is 15 amino acids.

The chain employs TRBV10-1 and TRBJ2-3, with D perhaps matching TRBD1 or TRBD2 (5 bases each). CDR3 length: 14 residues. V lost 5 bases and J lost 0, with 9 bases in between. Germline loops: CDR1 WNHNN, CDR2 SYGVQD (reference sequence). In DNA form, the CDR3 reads TGCGCCAGCAGTCGGGACGGTAGCACAGATACGCAGTATTTT. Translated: CASSRDGSTDTQYF.

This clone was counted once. CDR3 coding DNA: TGTGCCAGCAGTTTAAGGTTGGACATGAACACTGAAGCTTTCTTT. Protein product: CASSLRLDMNTEAFF. This rearrangement joins TRBV28 to TRBJ1-1; D perhaps matches TRBD1 (5 bases). The CDR3 is 15 amino acids. Trimming pared 2 bases from V and 0 bases from J, leaving 10 bases between. Germline CDR1 and CDR2: MDHEN and SYDVKM.

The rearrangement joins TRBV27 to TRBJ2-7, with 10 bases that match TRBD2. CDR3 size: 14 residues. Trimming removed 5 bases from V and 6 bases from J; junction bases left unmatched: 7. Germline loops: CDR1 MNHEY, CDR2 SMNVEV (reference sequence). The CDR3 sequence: CASSPSLAGAEQYF. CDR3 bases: TGTGCCAGCAGTCCGAGCCTAGCGGGAGCCGAGCAGTACTTC.

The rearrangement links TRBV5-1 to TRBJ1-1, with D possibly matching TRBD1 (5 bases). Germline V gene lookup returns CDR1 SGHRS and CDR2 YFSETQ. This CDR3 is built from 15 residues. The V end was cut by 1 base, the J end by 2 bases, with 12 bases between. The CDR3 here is CASSLFGGDNTEAFF. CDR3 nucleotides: TGCGCCAGCAGCTTGTTCGGGGGGGACAACACTGAAGCTTTCTTT.

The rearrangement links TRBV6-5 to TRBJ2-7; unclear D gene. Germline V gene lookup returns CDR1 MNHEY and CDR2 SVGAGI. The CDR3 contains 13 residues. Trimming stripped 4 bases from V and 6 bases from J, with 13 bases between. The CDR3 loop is CASSSIPDSEQYF. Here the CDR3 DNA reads TGTGCCAGCAGTTCAATTCCCGACTCCGAGCAGTACTTC.

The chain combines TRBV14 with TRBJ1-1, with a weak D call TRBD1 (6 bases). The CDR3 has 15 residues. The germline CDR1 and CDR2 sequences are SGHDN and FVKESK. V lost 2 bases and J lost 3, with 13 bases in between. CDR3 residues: CASSQNDRTYTEAFF. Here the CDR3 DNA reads TGTGCCAGCAGCCAAAACGACAGGACCTACACTGAAGCTTTCTTT.

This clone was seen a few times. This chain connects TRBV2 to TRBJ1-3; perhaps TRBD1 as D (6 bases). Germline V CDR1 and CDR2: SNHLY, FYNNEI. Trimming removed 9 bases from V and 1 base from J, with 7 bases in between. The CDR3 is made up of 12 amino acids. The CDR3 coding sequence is TGTGCCAGAACAGGGTCTGGAAACACCATATATTTT. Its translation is CARTGSGNTIYF. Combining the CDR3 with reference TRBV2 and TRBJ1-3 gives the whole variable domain EPEVTQTPSHQVTQMGQEVILRCVPISNHLYFYWYRQILGQKVEFLVSFYNNEISEKSEIFDDQFSVERPDGSNFTLKIRSTKLEDSAMYFCARTGSGNTIYFGEGSWLTVV.

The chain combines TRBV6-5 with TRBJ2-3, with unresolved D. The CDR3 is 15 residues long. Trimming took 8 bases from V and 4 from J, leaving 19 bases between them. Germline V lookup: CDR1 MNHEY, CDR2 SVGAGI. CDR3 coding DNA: TGTGCCAGCTTGAGGAGCTTTGCGGCGGCAGATACGCAGTATTTT. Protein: CASLRSFAAADTQYF.

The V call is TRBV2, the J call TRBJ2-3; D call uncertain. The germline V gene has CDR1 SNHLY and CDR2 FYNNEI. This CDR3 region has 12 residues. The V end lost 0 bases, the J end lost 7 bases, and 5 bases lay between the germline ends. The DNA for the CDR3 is TGTGCCAGCAGTGAAGCGCAAAATACGCAGTATTTT. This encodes CASSEAQNTQYF.

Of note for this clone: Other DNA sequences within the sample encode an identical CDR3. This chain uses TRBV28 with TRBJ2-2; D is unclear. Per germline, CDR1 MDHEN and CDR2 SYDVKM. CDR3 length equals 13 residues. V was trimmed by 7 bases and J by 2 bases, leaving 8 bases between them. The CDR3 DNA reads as TGTGCCAGCACCACAGATAACACCGGGGAGCTGTTTTTT. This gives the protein CASTTDNTGELFF.

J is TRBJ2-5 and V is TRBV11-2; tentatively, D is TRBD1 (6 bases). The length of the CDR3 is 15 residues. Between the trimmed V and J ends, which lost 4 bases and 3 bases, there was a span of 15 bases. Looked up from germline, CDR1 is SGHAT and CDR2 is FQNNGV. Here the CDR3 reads CASSSQGTPEETQYF. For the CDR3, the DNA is TGTGCCAGCAGCTCTCAGGGGACGCCAGAAGAGACCCAGTACTTC.

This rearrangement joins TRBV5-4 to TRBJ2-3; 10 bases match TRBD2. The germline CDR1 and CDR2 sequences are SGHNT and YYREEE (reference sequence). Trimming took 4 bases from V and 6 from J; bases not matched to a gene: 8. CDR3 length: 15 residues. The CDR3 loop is CASSPGASGSDTQYF. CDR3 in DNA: TGTGCCAGCAGCCCTGGGGCTAGCGGGAGCGATACGCAGTATTTT.

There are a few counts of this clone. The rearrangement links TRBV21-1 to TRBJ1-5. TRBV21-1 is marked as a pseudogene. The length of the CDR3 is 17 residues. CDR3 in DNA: TGTGCCAGCAGCTCCCCCAAGGTACAGCGGAGCAATCAGCCCCAGCATTTT. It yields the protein CASSSPKVQRSNQPQHF.

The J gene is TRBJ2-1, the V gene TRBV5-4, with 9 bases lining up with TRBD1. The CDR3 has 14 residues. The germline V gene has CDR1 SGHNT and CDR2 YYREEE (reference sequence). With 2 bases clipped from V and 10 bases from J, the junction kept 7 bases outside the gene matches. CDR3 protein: CASSFRDRDGEQFF. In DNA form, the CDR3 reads TGTGCCAGCAGCTTTCGGGACAGGGACGGCGAGCAGTTCTTC.

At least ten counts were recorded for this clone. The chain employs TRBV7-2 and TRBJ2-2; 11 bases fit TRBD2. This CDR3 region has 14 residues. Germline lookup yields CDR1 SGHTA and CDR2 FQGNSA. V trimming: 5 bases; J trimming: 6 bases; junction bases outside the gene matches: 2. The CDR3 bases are TGTGCCAGCAGCACACTAGCGGGGGCCGGGGAGCTGTTTTTT. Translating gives CASSTLAGAGELFF.